The clone carrying this T cell receptor beta chain has a handful of counts. As CD8+CD4-CCR7+CD45RA+ cells, naive CD8 T cells were sorted. The CDR3 is made up of 14 amino acids. V gave up 2 bases and J gave up 3 bases, with 11 bases separating them. These data originate in a study of molecular identifiers for immune sequencing clone quantification. Previously reported methods and listed TCR primers produced the bulk TCR libraries. MiXCR, run by TCRdb on the PCR reads, gives a single entry per CDR3 protein. The data contain under 600,000 distinct CDR3 sequences, about a fifth of them singletons. The genes are TRBV12-3 or TRBV12-4 and TRBJ2-7; the D call may be TRBD1 or TRBD2 (5 bases each). Input material: naive CD8+ T cells from blood, with Jurkat cell RNA spiked in. Subset indicated: FACS-sorted CD8+CD4-CCR7+CD45RA+ naive T cells. The sequence was collected from a human donor in good health. Some libraries in this study had Jurkat cell RNA spiked in. The CDR3, as DNA: TGTGCCAGCAGTTTACGGGACCCAGACTACGAGCAGTACTTC. It encodes CASSLRDPDYEQYF.